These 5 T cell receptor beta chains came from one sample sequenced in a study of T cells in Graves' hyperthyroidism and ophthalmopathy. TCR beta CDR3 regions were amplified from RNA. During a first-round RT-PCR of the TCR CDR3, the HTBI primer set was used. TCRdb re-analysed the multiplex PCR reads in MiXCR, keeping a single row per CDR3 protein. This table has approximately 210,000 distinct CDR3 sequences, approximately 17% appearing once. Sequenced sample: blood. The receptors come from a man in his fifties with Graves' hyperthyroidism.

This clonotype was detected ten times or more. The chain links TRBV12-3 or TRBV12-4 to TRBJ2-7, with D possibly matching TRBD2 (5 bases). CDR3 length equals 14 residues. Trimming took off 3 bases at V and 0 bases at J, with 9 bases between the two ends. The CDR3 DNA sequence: TGTGCCAGCAGTTTGAGCGGTAGCTCCTACGAGCAGTACTTC. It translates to CASSLSGSSYEQYF.

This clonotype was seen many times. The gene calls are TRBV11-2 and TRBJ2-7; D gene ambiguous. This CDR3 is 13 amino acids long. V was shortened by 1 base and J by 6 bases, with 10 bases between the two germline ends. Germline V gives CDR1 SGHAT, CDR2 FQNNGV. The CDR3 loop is CASSLGTLLEQYF. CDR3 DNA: TGTGCCAGCAGCTTAGGTACGCTCCTCGAGCAGTACTTC.

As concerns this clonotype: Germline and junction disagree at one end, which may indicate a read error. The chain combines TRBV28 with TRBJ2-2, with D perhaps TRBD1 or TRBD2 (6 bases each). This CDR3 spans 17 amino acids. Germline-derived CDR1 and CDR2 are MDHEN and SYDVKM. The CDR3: CASSLFGGTTNTGGLFF. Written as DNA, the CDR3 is TGTGCCAGCAGTTTATTCGGTGGGACAACTAACACCGGGGGGCTGTTTTTT.

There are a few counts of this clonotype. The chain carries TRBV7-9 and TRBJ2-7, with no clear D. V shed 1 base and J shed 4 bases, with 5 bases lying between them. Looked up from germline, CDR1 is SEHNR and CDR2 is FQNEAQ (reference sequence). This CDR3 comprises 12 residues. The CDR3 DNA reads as TGTGCCAGCAGCTTAGGGCAGTACGAGCAGTACTTC. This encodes CASSLGQYEQYF.

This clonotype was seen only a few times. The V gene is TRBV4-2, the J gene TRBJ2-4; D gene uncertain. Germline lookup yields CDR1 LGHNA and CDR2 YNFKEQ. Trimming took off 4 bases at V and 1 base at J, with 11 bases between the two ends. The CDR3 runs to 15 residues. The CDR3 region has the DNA TGTGCCAGCAGCCGAAACGACTGGGCCAAAAACATTCAGTACTTC. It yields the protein CASSRNDWAKNIQYF.